This T cell receptor beta chain was sequenced in a study of Graves' ophthalmopathy and Graves' hyperthyroidism. This clonotype was detected ten times or more. CDR3 length equals 15 residues. Trimming cost V 4 bases and J 0 bases, with 12 bases left between them. CDR1 is MNHNS and CDR2 is SASEGT in the germline V gene. RNA transcripts yielded amplified TCR beta CDR3 regions. The library came from an HTBI-primed first-round RT-PCR and a second-round multiplex PCR. TCRdb recomputed calls from the multiplex PCR reads with MiXCR, one row per CDR3 protein. Of over a million distinct CDR3 sequences listed, about two fifths are singletons.

The rearrangement uses TRBV6-1 and TRBJ1-1; D may be TRBD1 (6 bases). The specimen was peripheral blood or thyroid tissue (not recorded which). The sequence was collected from an adult man with Graves' hyperthyroidism. In DNA form, the CDR3 reads TGTGCCAGCAGTGGCCGGGACAACATGAACACTGAAGCTTTCTTT. It codes for CASSGRDNMNTEAFF.